A single T cell receptor (beta chain) is shown here with its context. Its target is not known. CDR1 and CDR2 from the germline V gene are MNHEY and SMNVEV (reference sequence). CDR3 length equals 13 residues. V lost 5 bases to trimming and J lost 6 bases, with 11 bases between them. The data were obtained in a study of cytomegalovirus exposure and HLA in healthy donors. Notes on the study in general: Three of the chains that were CMV-associated were confirmed in vitro to be specific for CMV antigens.

Method: immunoSEQ multiplex PCR; TCRdb's copy keeps in-frame clones and lacks some. The sample has over 45,000 clones; roughly nine tenths are singletons. V and J are TRBV27 and TRBJ1-5, with D hard to call. This clonotype was sampled from a young man in good health and CMV-seronegative. The sequenced sample consisted of PBMCs. The CDR3 DNA follows: TGTGCCAGCAGTCCCGCCCGAGGTCAGCCCCAGCATTTT. Translated, it gives CASSPARGQPQHF.